A single sample gave rise to the 28 T cell receptor beta chains below, sequenced in a study of PD-L1 blockade in urothelial cancer (TCRdb year 2017). The meaning of the sample's time point label: pretreatment peripheral blood. The receptor library was made with the immunoSEQ multiplex PCR assay. Held by TCRdb, this immuneACCESS table contains in-frame sequences only and omits some clones. Under half of the omission traces to an unresolved V gene where checked; the cause of the rest is unknown. The sample table records about 63,000 clones; roughly 79% of these occur just once. Around 5.7% of the sample comes from the top ten. Sequenced here: PBMCs, sampled around atezolizumab (anti-PD-L1) treatment. All receptors derive from a man aged 70-80 years with urothelial cancer.

The chain joins TRBV5-8 to TRBJ2-3; D may be TRBD1 (5 bases). Germline V gene data show CDR1 as SGHTS and CDR2 as YDEGEE. The CDR3 runs 15 residues. Trimming stripped 4 bases from V and 3 bases from J, with 15 bases between. CDR3 nucleotide sequence: TGTGCCAGCAGCGATCCAAGACAGATGACAGATACGCAGTATTTT. This translates into CASSDPRQMTDTQYF.

V gene TRBV5-5 combines with J gene TRBJ2-5; 9 positions agree with TRBD1. The germline V gene has CDR1 SGHKS and CDR2 YYEKEE (reference sequence). V lost 4 bases and J lost 5; bases outside the gene matches: 9. This CDR3 is 15 amino acids long. CDR3 loop: CASSRGQGLLETQYF. The CDR3 DNA reads TGTGCCAGCAGCCGCGGACAGGGGCTATTGGAGACCCAGTACTTC.

V is TRBV11-2 and J is TRBJ1-3; no reliable D call. The CDR3 sequence is 12 residues long. Germline lookup yields CDR1 SGHAT and CDR2 FQNNGV. V lost 3 bases, J lost 4 bases, and 4 bases lay in between. The CDR3 bases are TGTGCCAGCAGCTTGGCCGGAAACACCATATATTTT. Translated: CASSLAGNTIYF.

V gene TRBV6-5 combines with J gene TRBJ2-7; 10 bases map to TRBD1. This CDR3 contains 14 residues. Germline V gives CDR1 MNHEY, CDR2 SVGAGI. V was pared by 6 bases and J by 7 bases, with 9 bases of the junction left unmatched. Here the CDR3 DNA reads TGTGCCAGCAGGGTAGACAGGGGGCGGTTAGAGCAGTACTTC. Translating gives CASRVDRGRLEQYF.

This clone was detected only a few times. The gene calls are TRBV5-1 and TRBJ2-5, with D possibly being TRBD1 (5 bases). Germline V gene sequence: CDR1 SGHRS, CDR2 YFSETQ. V was cut by 4 bases and J by 2 bases, with 12 bases left in between. The CDR3 covers 14 residues. CDR3 sequence (DNA): TGCGCCAGCAGCCCCACCCCAGGGCAAGAGACCCAGTACTTC. Protein sequence: CASSPTPGQETQYF.

This rearrangement joins TRBV7-6 to TRBJ2-7, with D possibly being TRBD2 (7 bases). Germline loops: CDR1 SGHVS, CDR2 FNYEAQ. Trimming cost V 2 bases and J 7 bases, with 15 bases left between them. The CDR3 length is 14 residues. The CDR3 region has the DNA TGTGCCAGCAGCTTAAACGGAGGGGGGGGAGAGCAGTACTTC. Translated: CASSLNGGGGEQYF.

This clone was detected only once. This chain connects TRBV6-1 to TRBJ2-1; 8 bases map to TRBD2. In germline, CDR1 is MNHNS, CDR2 SASEGT. Trimming cost V 3 bases and J 7 bases; bases outside gene matches: 5. This CDR3 has 14 residues. The CDR3 DNA reads TGTGCCAGCAGTGAGTCCGGGAGGGGTAATGAGCAGTTCTTC. Protein: CASSESGRGNEQFF.

In DNA form, the CDR3 reads TGTGCCAGCACTATCGGGGGTCAGCGGGGATCCTATGGCTACACCTTC. Amino acids: CASTIGGQRGSYGYTF. This rearrangement joins TRBV28 to TRBJ1-2; possibly TRBD1 for D (5 bases). CDR3 length: 16 amino acids. The germline V and J ends were trimmed by 7 bases and 4 bases, with 22 bases remaining between them. The germline gives CDR1 MDHEN, CDR2 SYDVKM.

The chain has TRBV15 and TRBJ2-7, with 9 bases matching TRBD1. This CDR3 comprises 16 residues. Trimming took 0 bases from V and 4 from J; bases not matched to a gene: 7. Germline V CDR1 and CDR2: LNHNV, YYDKDF (reference sequence). CDR3 sequence: CATSRDYVDRGYEQYF. The DNA of the CDR3 is TGTGCCACCAGCAGAGATTATGTAGACAGGGGGTACGAGCAGTACTTC.

The chain recombines TRBV7-2 with TRBJ2-7; 7 nucleotides line up with TRBD2. In germline, CDR1 is SGHTA, CDR2 FQGNSA. Trimming cost V 6 bases and J 4 bases; bases outside gene matches: 12. The CDR3 loop spans 15 amino acids. CDR3 in amino acids: CASSDSSGAQYEQYF. The DNA for the CDR3 is TGTGCCAGCAGTGACTCTAGCGGAGCCCAATACGAGCAGTACTTC.

The chain combines TRBV30 with TRBJ1-5; D is ambiguous. Trimming removed 1 base from V and 2 bases from J, with 9 bases in between. Per the germline V gene, CDR1 is GTSNPN and CDR2 is SVGIG (reference sequence). The CDR3 sequence is 14 residues long. DNA for the CDR3: TGTGCCTGGAGTGCGGGGTCAGGCAATCAGCCCCAGCATTTT. The encoded protein is CAWSAGSGNQPQHF.

In this sample, this clone turned up once. The chain couples TRBV19 to TRBJ2-1, with 9 bases matching TRBD2. Unmatched junction bases numbered 10, after V lost 8 bases and J lost 8 bases. Germline lookup yields CDR1 LNHDA and CDR2 SQIVND (reference sequence). The CDR3 has 14 amino acids. The CDR3 DNA follows: TGTGCCAGTGCCCGGGATAGCGGGAGAGATGAGCAGTTCTTC. It yields the protein CASARDSGRDEQFF.

The V gene is TRBV7-2, the J gene TRBJ2-3; 9 bases line up with TRBD2. With 0 bases clipped from V and 2 bases from J, the junction kept 6 bases outside the gene matches. Germline lookup yields CDR1 SGHTA and CDR2 FQGNSA. This CDR3 is built from 17 residues. The CDR3 bases are TGTGCCAGCAGCTTAGCGGTAGCGGGAGAGACCACAGATACGCAGTATTTT. It is translated as CASSLAVAGETTDTQYF.

The V and J genes are TRBV20-1 and TRBJ2-1, with unresolved D. This CDR3 contains 11 residues. V was shortened by 6 bases and J by 8 bases, with 11 bases between the two germline ends. CDR1 is DFQATT and CDR2 is SNEGSKA in the germline V gene (reference sequence). The CDR3 DNA follows: TGCAGTGCCGCGGTGGGTCATGAGCAGTTCTTC. Translation: CSAAVGHEQFF.

The rearrangement links TRBV25-1 to TRBJ2-2; maybe TRBD1 (6 bases). The length of the CDR3 is 12 residues. V lost 7 bases and J lost 8, with 11 bases in between. The germline V gene encodes CDR1 MGHDK and CDR2 SYGVNS. In DNA, the CDR3 is TGTGCCAGCACACAGGGTCTGGGGGAGCTGTTTTTT. This codes for CASTQGLGELFF.

The chain links TRBV10-3 to TRBJ2-1; D gene unclear. Germline values: CDR1 ENHRY, CDR2 SYGVKD. The CDR3 consists of 12 residues. V lost 3 bases and J 6 bases, leaving 6 bases between the germline ends. For the CDR3, the DNA is TGTGCCATCAGTGACAGAAGCAATGAGCAGTTCTTC. Its protein is CAISDRSNEQFF.

This sequence joins TRBV19 and TRBJ2-1, with 9 bases lining up with TRBD1. In germline, CDR1 is LNHDA, CDR2 SQIVND (reference sequence). V shed 2 bases and J 0 bases; nucleotides not matched to a gene: 5. This CDR3 comprises 17 residues. CDR3 sequence reads: CASSIRGGQGSYNEQFF. CDR3 DNA: TGTGCCAGTAGTATACGAGGGGGACAGGGCTCCTACAATGAGCAGTTCTTC.

J is TRBJ2-7 and V is TRBV7-9, with 8 positions matching TRBD1. The trim removed 1 base at V and 10 bases at J, leaving 12 bases unmatched. CDR1 is SEHNR, CDR2 FQNEAQ, per germline (reference sequence). This CDR3 is built from 15 residues. CDR3 sequence reads: CASSLGQGAGRPQYF. The CDR3 bases are TGTGCCAGCAGCTTAGGGCAGGGGGCCGGTCGCCCCCAGTACTTC.

Here the CDR3 reads CASSPQNTEAFF. CDR3 DNA sequence: TGTGCCAGCAGCCCCCAGAACACTGAAGCTTTCTTT. This chain joins TRBV9 and TRBJ1-1; D remains ambiguous. The CDR3 length is 12 residues. V was cut by 4 bases and J by 1 base, with 5 bases left in between. Germline V gene sequence: CDR1 SGDLS, CDR2 YYNGEE.

This clone occurred a few times. The chain has TRBV6-5 and TRBJ1-1; maybe TRBD1 (6 bases). The CDR3 totals 13 residues. V was cut by 8 bases and J by 3 bases, with 13 bases left in between. Germline-derived CDR1 and CDR2 are MNHEY and SVGAGI. The CDR3 sequence: CASRWGQDTEAFF. DNA for the CDR3: TGTGCCAGCCGATGGGGGCAGGACACTGAAGCTTTCTTT.

V is TRBV4-2 and J is TRBJ2-7; 8 bases fit TRBD1. CDR1 LGHNA and CDR2 YNFKEQ come from the germline V gene. V lost 0 bases, J lost 0 bases, and 4 bases stayed unmatched. CDR3 length: 16 residues. CDR3 bases: TGTGCCAGCAGCCAAGAGCGGGACAGGAGCTCCTACGAGCAGTACTTC. This gives the protein CASSQERDRSSYEQYF.

There are many counts of this clone. The chain couples TRBV14 to TRBJ1-1; D is unclear. Germline loops: CDR1 SGHDN, CDR2 FVKESK. The CDR3 runs to 12 residues. V was clipped by 2 bases and J by 3 bases, with 4 bases between them. CDR3 region: CASSQSDTEAFF. CDR3 nucleotide sequence: TGTGCCAGCAGCCAAAGCGACACTGAAGCTTTCTTT.

The V gene is TRBV12-5, the J gene TRBJ2-5, with unresolved D. The germline gives CDR1 LGHNT, CDR2 FRNRAP. The length of the CDR3 is 11 residues. V was pared by 6 bases and J by 5 bases, with 7 bases between. This CDR3 reads CASGLLETQYF. The CDR3 region has the DNA TGTGCTAGTGGCCTATTGGAGACCCAGTACTTC.

The genes are TRBV30 and TRBJ1-1; 8 nucleotides line up with TRBD1. In germline, CDR1 is GTSNPN, CDR2 SVGIG (reference sequence). The CDR3 runs to 13 residues. With V trimmed by 0 bases and J by 5 bases, 2 bases remained unmatched. The chain's CDR3 is CAWSVTGGTEAFF. As DNA, the CDR3 is TGTGCCTGGAGTGTAACAGGGGGGACTGAAGCTTTCTTT.

The V gene is TRBV4-3, the J gene TRBJ2-7; TRBD2 matches 7 bases. With V trimmed by 3 bases and J by 2 bases, 4 bases remained unmatched. The CDR3 spans 14 residues. Germline lookup yields CDR1 LGHNA and CDR2 YSLEER. For the CDR3, the DNA is TGCGCCAGCAGCCAGGGGGGGATTACCTACGAGCAGTACTTC. This encodes CASSQGGITYEQYF.

The genes are TRBV5-1 and TRBJ2-7; 9 nucleotides match TRBD1. V lost 4 bases to trimming and J lost 1 base; unmatched junction nucleotides: 9. Germline lookup yields CDR1 SGHRS and CDR2 YFSETQ. The CDR3 is 16 amino acids. The DNA for the CDR3 is TGCGCCAGCAGCCCGGGGGGCGGGACAGGGTCCTACGAGCAGTACTTC. Its translation is CASSPGGGTGSYEQYF.

The genes are TRBV7-3 and TRBJ1-1, with D possibly being TRBD1 (5 bases). The V end lost 2 bases, the J end lost 0 bases, and 13 bases lay between the germline ends. This CDR3 is built from 16 residues. In germline, CDR1 is SGHTA, CDR2 FQGTGA. CDR3 bases: TGTGCCAGCAGCTTAGGAGGGGTAGGGGTGAACACTGAAGCTTTCTTT. This encodes CASSLGGVGVNTEAFF.

The chain is built from TRBV19 and TRBJ2-1; perhaps TRBD2 as D (5 bases). Germline loops: CDR1 LNHDA, CDR2 SQIVND (reference sequence). This CDR3 is built from 15 residues. V shed 6 bases and J shed 7 bases, with 19 bases lying between them. CDR3: CASSVYSAIVNEQFF. CDR3 bases: TGTGCCAGTAGCGTCTATAGCGCGATCGTGAATGAGCAGTTCTTC.